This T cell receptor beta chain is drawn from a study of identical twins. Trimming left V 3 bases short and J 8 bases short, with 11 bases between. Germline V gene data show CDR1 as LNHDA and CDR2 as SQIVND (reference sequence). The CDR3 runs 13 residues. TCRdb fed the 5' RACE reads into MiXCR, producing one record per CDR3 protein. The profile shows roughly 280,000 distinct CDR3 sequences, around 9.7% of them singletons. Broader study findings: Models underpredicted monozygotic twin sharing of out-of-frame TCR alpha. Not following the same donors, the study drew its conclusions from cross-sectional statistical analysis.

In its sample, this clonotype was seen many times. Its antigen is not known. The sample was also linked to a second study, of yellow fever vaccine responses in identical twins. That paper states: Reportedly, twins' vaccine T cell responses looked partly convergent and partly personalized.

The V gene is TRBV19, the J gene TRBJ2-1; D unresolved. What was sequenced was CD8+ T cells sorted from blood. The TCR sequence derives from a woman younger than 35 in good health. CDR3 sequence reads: CASSMDLDDEQFF. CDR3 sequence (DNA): TGTGCCAGTAGTATGGACCTTGACGATGAGCAGTTCTTC.